A single sample is the source of the 10 T cell receptor beta chains below, sequenced in a study of blood T cells in healthy people across ages. With a J-beta primer mix and a sample-barcoded 5' primer, a second PCR ran 7 to 11 cycles. MiXCR, applied by TCRdb to the 5' RACE reads, yields one record per CDR3 protein. The repertoire has about 570,000 distinct CDR3 sequences, approximately 25% of them found once; the top ten carry less than 20%. Sequenced material: blood. The receptor source for this set is a woman between 65 and 79 years old in good health.

This sequence joins TRBV5-5 and TRBJ2-5, with TRBD2 matching over 9 bases. Trimming cost V 2 bases and J 2 bases; bases outside gene matches: 7. The CDR3 length is 16 residues. Germline V lookup: CDR1 SGHKS, CDR2 YYEKEE (reference sequence). CDR3 protein: CASSFASGAYQETQYF. The DNA for the CDR3 is TGTGCCAGCAGCTTCGCTAGCGGGGCTTATCAAGAGACCCAGTACTTC.

The CDR3: CATSRDTPDRVVKNIQYF. In DNA, the CDR3 is TGTGCCACCAGCAGAGATACCCCTGACAGGGTGGTCAAAAACATTCAGTACTTC. V usage is TRBV15 and J usage is TRBJ2-4, with 7 bases lining up with TRBD1. V shed 0 bases, J shed 3 bases, and the junction held 11 bases outside the gene matches. The CDR3 runs to 18 residues. Per the germline V gene, CDR1 is LNHNV and CDR2 is YYDKDF (reference sequence).

The rearrangement links TRBV2 to TRBJ1-2; no firm D call. CDR1 and CDR2 (germline): SNHLY, FYNNEI. The V and J ends lost 7 bases and 1 base respectively, with 19 bases between them. This CDR3 spans 16 amino acids. The CDR3 nucleotides read TGTGCCAGCACCGGCGGAGGCCTAGCAAGTAACTATGGCTACACCTTC. Translation gives CASTGGGLASNYGYTF.

This clonotype was found a few times. The genes are TRBV5-6 and TRBJ2-5, with 7 bases that match TRBD1. CDR1 and CDR2 (germline): SGHDT, YYEEEE. Trimming removed 4 bases from V and 1 base from J; junction bases left unmatched: 13. This CDR3 comprises 17 residues. The CDR3 loop is CASSTRGARGPQETQYF. DNA for the CDR3: TGTGCCAGCAGCACCCGAGGGGCGAGGGGGCCCCAAGAGACCCAGTACTTC. The full variable domain, in which reference TRBV5-6 and TRBJ2-5 provide the parts outside the CDR3, is DAGVTQSPTHLIKTRGQQVTLRCSPKSGHDTVSWYQQALGQGPQFIFQYYEEEERQRGNFPDRFSGHQFPNYSSELNVNALLLGDSALYLCASSTRGARGPQETQYFGPGTRLLVL.

This clonotype was counted only a few times. The genes are TRBV29-1 and TRBJ1-1; TRBD1 matches at 8 bases. The CDR3 has 13 amino acids. Germline CDR1 SQVTM, CDR2 ANQGSEA. The V and J ends lost 6 bases and 4 bases, in that order; junction bases with no gene match: 7. The CDR3: CSVRTGLGTEAFF. In DNA form, the CDR3 reads TGCAGCGTGAGGACAGGGCTGGGCACTGAAGCTTTCTTT.

V and J are TRBV3-1 and TRBJ2-1, with a weak D call TRBD1 (6 bases). The J call may not be correct, given that the DNA end is closer to TRBJ2-7. The CDR3 spans 14 residues. Germline V lookup: CDR1 LGHDT, CDR2 YNNKEL (reference sequence). The CDR3 loop is CASSHGQSSDEQYF. CDR3 nucleotide sequence: TGTGCCAGCAGCCATGGACAGTCCTCGGACGAGCAGTACTTC.

The chain is built from TRBV6-2 or TRBV6-3 and TRBJ2-7; D call uncertain. The better agreement between TRBJ2-1 and the DNA end casts doubt on the J call. The V gene's germline CDR1 is MNHEY and CDR2 SVGEGT. This CDR3 region has 13 residues. CDR3 sequence (DNA): TGTGCCAGCAGCCGTGATTTGTACAATGAGCAGTTCTTC. Protein sequence: CASSRDLYNEQFF.

The table lists this clonotype with a few counts. V usage is TRBV11-1 and J usage is TRBJ1-2, with D unresolved. The CDR3 is made up of 13 amino acids. Germline V gene sequence: CDR1 SGHAT, CDR2 FQDESV (reference sequence). The V end lost 5 bases, the J end lost 3 bases, and 10 bases lay between the germline ends. The CDR3: CASSPGIDYGYTF. CDR3 DNA sequence: TGTGCCAGCAGCCCCGGGATTGACTATGGCTACACCTTC.

This clonotype was seen just once. The chain uses TRBV18 and TRBJ2-3; tentative D call: TRBD1 (6 bases). V lost 5 bases and J lost 2, with 14 bases in between. Germline V lookup: CDR1 KGHSH, CDR2 LQKENI. CDR3 length: 15 amino acids. CDR3 in DNA: TGTGCCAGCTCAGCGTCTGTGGGGGCCACAGATACGCAGTATTTT. Amino acid sequence: CASSASVGATDTQYF.

The CDR3 sequence: CASSRGGAKNEQFF. CDR3 coding DNA: TGTGCCAGCAGTCGCGGGGGGGCCAAAAATGAGCAGTTCTTC. The chain is built from TRBV5-6 and TRBJ2-1, with 9 bases matching TRBD2. Germline CDR1 SGHDT, CDR2 YYEEEE. The CDR3 length is 14 residues. J lost 7 bases, V lost 5 bases, and 7 bases had no gene match. Full variable domain (remainder filled in from reference TRBV5-6 and TRBJ2-1): DAGVTQSPTHLIKTRGQQVTLRCSPKSGHDTVSWYQQALGQGPQFIFQYYEEEERQRGNFPDRFSGHQFPNYSSELNVNALLLGDSALYLCASSRGGAKNEQFFGPGTRLTVL.